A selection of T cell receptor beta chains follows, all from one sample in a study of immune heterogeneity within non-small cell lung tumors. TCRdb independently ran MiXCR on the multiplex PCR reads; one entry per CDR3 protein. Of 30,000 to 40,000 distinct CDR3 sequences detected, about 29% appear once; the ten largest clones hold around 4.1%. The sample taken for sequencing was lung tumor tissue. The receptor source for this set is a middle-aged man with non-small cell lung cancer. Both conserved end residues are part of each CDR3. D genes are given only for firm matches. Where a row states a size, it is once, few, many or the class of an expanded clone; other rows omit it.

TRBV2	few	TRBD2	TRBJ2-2	CASSEASGRYTGELFF	TGTGCCAGCAGTGAAGCAAGCGGGAGATACACCGGGGAGCTGTTTTTT
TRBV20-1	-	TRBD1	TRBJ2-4	CSASRQGNIQYF	TGCAGTGCTAGTCGACAGGGAAACATTCAGTACTTC
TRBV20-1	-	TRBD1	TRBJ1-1	CSATGQVDTEAFF	TGCAGTGCTACCGGACAGGTGGACACTGAAGCTTTCTTT
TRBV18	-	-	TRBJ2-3	CASSPPGSDTQYF	TGTGCCAGCTCACCACCGGGTTCAGATACGCAGTATTTT
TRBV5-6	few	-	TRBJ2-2	CASSPTYANTGELFF	TGTGCCAGCAGCCCGACTTACGCGAACACCGGGGAGCTGTTTTTT
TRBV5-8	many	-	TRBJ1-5	CASSSYSNQPQHF	TGTGCCAGCAGCTCTTATAGCAATCAGCCCCAGCATTTT
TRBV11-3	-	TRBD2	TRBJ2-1	CASSLTSGRGRANEQFF	TGTGCCAGCAGCTTAACTAGCGGGCGAGGCCGGGCCAATGAGCAGTTCTTC
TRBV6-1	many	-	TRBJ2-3	CASGYREDTQYF	TGTGCCAGTGGGTACAGGGAAGATACGCAGTATTTT
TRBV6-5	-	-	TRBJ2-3	CASSYGGGRADTQYF	TGTGCCAGCAGTTACGGGGGGGGGCGGGCAGATACGCAGTATTTT
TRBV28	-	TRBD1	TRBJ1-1	CAISFRGDAGNTEAFF	TGTGCCATCAGTTTCAGGGGGGACGCGGGGAACACTGAAGCTTTCTTT
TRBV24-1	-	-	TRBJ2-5	CATSDPNRDGQETQYF	TGTGCCACCAGTGATCCAAACCGGGACGGGCAAGAGACCCAGTACTTC